The rows below give T cell receptor beta chains drawn from one sample of a study of blood T cell repertoires in COVID-19. Profiled with immunoSEQ multiplex PCR; TCRdb holds only in-frame clones, not every one. The sample lists roughly 30,000 clones; approximately 91% were seen once. The sequenced sample consisted of peripheral blood. The receptors derive from a man aged 55 to 69 with COVID-19, enrolled during active disease. The CDR3 runs from the conserved cysteine through the conserved F or W. The order of the fields is clone size, D gene, J gene, V gene, CDR3 DNA, CDR3 protein. A D gene is named only where the DNA matches it firmly. Clone size is not always given. Where it is, it says once, few, many or a class for expanded clones.

abundance: -; d_gene: TRBD1; j_gene: TRBJ1-4; v_gene: TRBV4-1; CDR3nt: TGCGCCAGCAGCCAAATGGGGCAGGGGGTGAAAAAACTGTTTTTT; CDR3aa: CASSQMGQGVKKLFF
abundance: -; d_gene: TRBD2; j_gene: TRBJ2-3; v_gene: TRBV5-1; CDR3nt: TGCGCCAGCAGCTTGGTTCGGGAGGCTAGCACAGATACGCAGTATTTT; CDR3aa: CASSLVREASTDTQYF
abundance: -; d_gene: -; j_gene: TRBJ1-2; v_gene: TRBV28; CDR3nt: TGTGCCAGCAGTTTTTCCGGGACACCTGATAACTATGGCTACACCTTC; CDR3aa: CASSFSGTPDNYGYTF
abundance: -; d_gene: TRBD1; j_gene: TRBJ2-7; v_gene: TRBV5-4; CDR3nt: TGTGCCAGTATGGAGGGACAGGGTTACGAGCAGTACTTC; CDR3aa: CASMEGQGYEQYF
abundance: -; d_gene: TRBD2; j_gene: TRBJ2-1; v_gene: TRBV3-1/TRBV3-2; CDR3nt: TGTGCCAGCAGCCCTAGCGGAGGCTCCTACAATGAGCAGTTCTTC; CDR3aa: CASSPSGGSYNEQFF
abundance: -; d_gene: -; j_gene: TRBJ1-1; v_gene: TRBV7-8; CDR3nt: TGTGCCAGCAGCTTAGGTGAAAGGGTGCGAGCGGACACTGAAGCTTTCTTT; CDR3aa: CASSLGERVRADTEAFF
abundance: -; d_gene: TRBD2; j_gene: TRBJ2-3; v_gene: TRBV10-1; CDR3nt: TGCGCCAGCAGTGAAGGGACTAGCGATGGGGCAGATACGCAGTATTTT; CDR3aa: CASSEGTSDGADTQYF
abundance: -; d_gene: TRBD1; j_gene: TRBJ1-2; v_gene: TRBV5-1; CDR3nt: TGCGCCAGCAGCTTGGAGGGACAGGGTTTAGAGGGGGGCTACACCTTC; CDR3aa: CASSLEGQGLEGGYTF
abundance: -; d_gene: -; j_gene: TRBJ2-7; v_gene: TRBV9; CDR3nt: TGTGCCAGCAGCGGCGGCGTTGCCTACGAGCAGTACTTC; CDR3aa: CASSGGVAYEQYF
abundance: -; d_gene: TRBD1; j_gene: TRBJ2-7; v_gene: TRBV28; CDR3nt: TGTGCCAGCAGAATTGACAGGGGGCGGAATAGGGTCTACGAGCAGTACTTC; CDR3aa: CASRIDRGRNRVYEQYF
abundance: once; d_gene: TRBD1; j_gene: TRBJ2-1; v_gene: TRBV7-3; CDR3nt: TGTGCCAGCAGCTTAGGGACAGGGGGTTGGTCGTACAATGAGCAGTTCTTC; CDR3aa: CASSLGTGGWSYNEQFF